This entry lists 29 T cell receptor beta chains sequenced from one sample in a study of cytomegalovirus exposure and HLA in healthy donors. The PCR contained 60 Vbeta and 13 Jbeta primers. The data were produced by immunoSEQ multiplex PCR, yet TCRdb's version contains in-frame clones alone and is incomplete. The table includes some 180,000 clones, approximately 82% detected once. The sequenced sample was PBMCs. The source is a man aged 35 to 55 in good health and CMV-seropositive.

This sequence joins TRBV6-4 and TRBJ2-3, with 10 positions matching TRBD2. V was pared by 6 bases and J by 6 bases, with 9 bases of the junction left unmatched. CDR3 length equals 15 residues. The germline CDR1 and CDR2 sequences are MRHNA and SNTAGT. The DNA for the CDR3 is TGTGCCAGCAGCGTGCTAGCGGGAGTGGGGGATACGCAGTATTTT. As protein: CASSVLAGVGDTQYF.

In this sample, this clone turned up once. The chain uses TRBV11-2 and TRBJ2-7; 14 nucleotides align to TRBD2. CDR1 is SGHAT and CDR2 is FQNNGV in the germline V gene. V shed 5 bases and J 6 bases; nucleotides not matched to a gene: 6. The CDR3 totals 15 residues. The CDR3 DNA reads as TGTGCCAGCAGCATGGGACTAGCGGGAGCGGGCGAGCAGTACTTC. It specifies CASSMGLAGAGEQYF.

The chain is built from TRBV5-6 and TRBJ2-7, with D perhaps TRBD1 (6 bases). Germline CDR1 reads SGHDT; CDR2 reads YYEEEE. Trimming left V 2 bases short and J 6 bases short, with 6 bases between. The CDR3 loop spans 11 amino acids. This chain's CDR3 is CASSFRGEQYF. In DNA form, the CDR3 reads TGTGCCAGCAGCTTCAGGGGCGAGCAGTACTTC.

The V call is TRBV9, the J call TRBJ1-3, with D possibly TRBD1 on 6 matching bases. Germline V CDR1 and CDR2: SGDLS, YYNGEE. The CDR3 totals 16 residues. V was cut by 3 bases and J by 0 bases, with 13 bases left in between. The CDR3 spells CASSGVGQRSGNTIYF. The CDR3 DNA is TGTGCCAGCAGCGGAGTCGGACAGCGCTCTGGAAACACCATATATTTT. The whole variable domain, remainder taken from reference TRBV9 and TRBJ1-3, is DSGVTQTPKHLITATGQRVTLRCSPRSGDLSVYWYQQSLDQGLQFLIQYYNGEERAKGNILERFSAQQFPDLHSELNLSSLELGDSALYFCASSGVGQRSGNTIYFGEGSWLTVV.

The chain is built from TRBV7-2 and TRBJ2-1; TRBD1 agrees at 9 bases. The CDR3 runs 14 residues. V was pared by 5 bases and J by 5 bases, with 4 bases of the junction left unmatched. Per the germline V gene, CDR1 is SGHTA and CDR2 is FQGNSA. The CDR3: CASSPDRGHNEQFF. CDR3 in DNA: TGTGCCAGCAGCCCGGACAGGGGCCACAATGAGCAGTTCTTC. Together with reference TRBV7-2 and TRBJ2-1, the CDR3 gives the full variable domain: GAGVSQSPSNKVTEKGKDVELRCDPISGHTALYWYRQSLGQGLEFLIYFQGNSAPDKSGLPSDRFSAERTGGSVSTLTIQRTQQEDSAVYLCASSPDRGHNEQFFGPGTRLTVL.

The chain couples TRBV7-9 to TRBJ2-1; 7 bases match TRBD1. V shed 1 base, J shed 6 bases, and the junction held 6 bases outside the gene matches. Germline V gene sequence: CDR1 SEHNR, CDR2 FQNEAQ (reference sequence). This CDR3 has 15 residues. CDR3 sequence reads: CASSLVGGPGNEQFF. The DNA for the CDR3 is TGTGCCAGCAGCTTAGTAGGGGGCCCTGGCAATGAGCAGTTCTTC.

The chain couples TRBV6-1 to TRBJ1-1; a weak D match, TRBD1 (5 bases). Looked up from germline, CDR1 is MNHNS and CDR2 is SASEGT. CDR3 length equals 14 residues. The V end lost 4 bases, the J end lost 1 base, and 10 bases lay between the germline ends. In DNA form, the CDR3 reads TGTGCCAGCAGTGGGCGGGACTGGAACACTGAAGCTTTCTTT. Translation: CASSGRDWNTEAFF.

This clone was seen only once. The chain has TRBV6-1 and TRBJ2-7, with 8 bases lining up with TRBD1. The germline V gene encodes CDR1 MNHNS and CDR2 SASEGT. V shed 4 bases and J 2 bases; nucleotides not matched to a gene: 19. This CDR3 contains 19 residues. CDR3 sequence reads: CASSASYAGGRFSPYEQYF. CDR3 coding DNA: TGTGCCAGCAGTGCCAGTTATGCAGGGGGCCGGTTTAGCCCCTACGAGCAGTACTTC.

The chain combines TRBV5-4 with TRBJ2-3; D might be TRBD2 (6 bases). The germline gives CDR1 SGHNT, CDR2 YYREEE (reference sequence). Trimming removed 0 bases at V and 2 bases at J, with 13 bases between. The CDR3 spans 16 residues. The CDR3 protein is CASSLVGAGPTDTQYF. In DNA form, the CDR3 reads TGTGCCAGCAGCTTGGTCGGGGCGGGGCCCACAGATACGCAGTATTTT.

The CDR3, as DNA: TGTGCCAGCCGGGGGACGGGCGGCAGCACAGATACGCAGTATTTT. Translated: CASRGTGGSTDTQYF. V gene TRBV7-3 combines with J gene TRBJ2-3; D may be TRBD2 (6 bases). The length of the CDR3 is 15 residues. Germline CDR1 is SGHTA and CDR2 is FQGTGA. Trimming removed 8 bases from V and 0 bases from J, with 15 bases in between. Using reference TRBV7-3 and TRBJ2-3 for the parts outside the CDR3, the full variable domain is GAGVSQTPSNKVTEKGKYVELRCDPISGHTALYWYRQSLGQGPEFLIYFQGTGAADDSGLPNDRFFAVRPEGSVSTLKIQRTERGDSAVYLCASRGTGGSTDTQYFGPGTRLTVL.

This chain connects TRBV6-6 to TRBJ1-1, with TRBD1 matching 8 bases. This CDR3 contains 15 residues. Germline values: CDR1 MNHNY, CDR2 SVGAGI (reference sequence). The ends lost 1 base at V and 4 bases at J; junction bases unmatched: 5. The CDR3 protein is CASSYFGQGGTEAFF. The CDR3 nucleotides read TGTGCCAGCAGTTACTTCGGACAGGGCGGCACTGAAGCTTTCTTT.

The chain uses TRBV6-5 and TRBJ1-2, with D hard to call. V was trimmed by 10 bases and J by 0 bases, leaving 12 bases between them. This CDR3 comprises 13 residues. The V gene's germline CDR1 is MNHEY and CDR2 SVGAGI. The CDR3 nucleotides are TGTGCCACACGGAGGGCAGCTAACTATGGCTACACCTTC. Residues: CATRRAANYGYTF.

The genes are TRBV28 and TRBJ1-5; D may be TRBD1 (6 bases). The CDR3 has 15 amino acids. Trimming stripped 4 bases from V and 1 base from J, with 11 bases between. Germline V CDR1 and CDR2: MDHEN, SYDVKM. The CDR3 nucleotides read TGTGCCAGCAGTTATCCGGGGGGCAGCAATCAGCCCCAGCATTTT. Translated: CASSYPGGSNQPQHF. Together with reference TRBV28 and TRBJ1-5, the CDR3 gives the full variable domain: DVKVTQSSRYLVKRTGEKVFLECVQDMDHENMFWYRQDPGLGLRLIYFSYDVKMKEKGDIPEGYSVSREKKERFSLILESASTNQTSMYLCASSYPGGSNQPQHFGDGTRLSIL.

The chain carries TRBV30 and TRBJ1-1; D is unclear. The ends were cut back, 8 bases at V and 3 bases at J, with 13 bases in the middle. Germline V gene lookup returns CDR1 GTSNPN and CDR2 SVGIG (reference sequence). CDR3 size: 12 residues. CDR3 amino acids: CARKDIHTEAFF. DNA of the CDR3: TGTGCCCGGAAAGACATTCACACTGAAGCTTTCTTT.

The sample holds a few counts of this clone. The rearrangement uses TRBV7-9 and TRBJ2-6; 10 bases line up with TRBD1. This CDR3 has 18 amino acids. Germline V lookup: CDR1 SEHNR, CDR2 FQNEAQ (reference sequence). V shed 2 bases, J shed 4 bases, and the junction held 8 bases outside the gene matches. The CDR3 sequence is CASSLSGTGALGANVLTF. CDR3 DNA: TGTGCCAGCAGCTTATCAGGGACAGGGGCTCTGGGGGCCAACGTCCTGACTTTC.

This clone was seen a handful of times. The V and J genes are TRBV4-1 and TRBJ2-2; maybe TRBD1 (6 bases). The CDR3 sequence is 12 residues long. The V end lost 6 bases, the J end lost 5 bases, and 7 bases lay between the germline ends. CDR1 is MGHRA and CDR2 is YSYEKL in the germline V gene. The CDR3 spells CASRGGTGELFF. The CDR3 DNA follows: TGCGCCAGCAGAGGGGGAACCGGGGAGCTGTTTTTT.

The chain recombines TRBV5-6 with TRBJ2-1, with 12 bases lining up with TRBD2. V lost 4 bases, J lost 1 base, and 12 bases stayed unmatched. The CDR3 loop spans 19 amino acids. From germline, CDR1 is SGHDT and CDR2 YYEEEE. CDR3 sequence reads: CASSPSPGLAGTSYNEQFF. The CDR3 region has the DNA TGTGCCAGCAGCCCATCCCCCGGACTAGCGGGAACATCCTACAATGAGCAGTTCTTC. Full variable domain (missing parts from reference TRBV5-6 and TRBJ2-1): DAGVTQSPTHLIKTRGQQVTLRCSPKSGHDTVSWYQQALGQGPQFIFQYYEEEERQRGNFPDRFSGHQFPNYSSELNVNALLLGDSALYLCASSPSPGLAGTSYNEQFFGPGTRLTVL.

The count of this clone is one. This chain links TRBV7-9 with TRBJ2-7; 9 nucleotides agree with TRBD1. Trimming took 4 bases from V and 6 from J; bases not matched to a gene: 10. Germline loops: CDR1 SEHNR, CDR2 FQNEAQ (reference sequence). The CDR3 contains 15 residues. The CDR3 sequence: CASSWGTGIASEQYF. The CDR3 DNA is TGTGCCAGCAGCTGGGGGACAGGGATAGCATCCGAGCAGTACTTC.

This clone was detected once. The genes are TRBV7-9 and TRBJ2-3; 9 bases are shared with TRBD2. Germline CDR1 reads SEHNR; CDR2 reads FQNEAQ (reference sequence). V shed 1 base, J shed 5 bases, and the junction held 7 bases outside the gene matches. The CDR3 has 16 residues. CDR3 nucleotides: TGTGCCAGCAGCTTAGGGGTAGCGGGAGTAGGAGATACGCAGTATTTT. Residues: CASSLGVAGVGDTQYF.

The chain links TRBV6-6 to TRBJ1-5; D unresolved. The CDR3 totals 14 residues. V lost 4 bases and J lost 5, with 12 bases in between. Germline V gene lookup returns CDR1 MNHNY and CDR2 SVGAGI (reference sequence). In DNA, the CDR3 is TGTGCCAGCAGTTCGGACTCTTCTTATCAGCCCCAGCATTTT. Residues: CASSSDSSYQPQHF.

The chain recombines TRBV28 with TRBJ2-7; the D gene is possibly TRBD2 (5 bases). Looked up from germline, CDR1 is MDHEN and CDR2 is SYDVKM. Trimming pared 5 bases from V and 7 bases from J, leaving 15 bases between. The CDR3 covers 13 residues. The CDR3 protein is CASSASSPREQYF. CDR3 nucleotide sequence: TGTGCCAGCAGTGCTAGCTCCCCTAGGGAGCAGTACTTC.

This chain joins TRBV21-1 and TRBJ2-3; the DNA was not compared with TRBD1, the D call given in the table. TRBV21-1 has pseudogene status. There are 15 residues in the CDR3. The CDR3 protein is CASSQPGQGKDTQYF. The CDR3 DNA sequence: TGTGCCAGCAGCCAACCAGGGCAGGGAAAAGATACGCAGTATTTT.

The V and J genes are TRBV9 and TRBJ2-3; 7 nucleotides match TRBD2. The V and J ends lost 0 bases and 1 base, in that order; junction bases with no gene match: 2. The CDR3 has 15 amino acids. Germline V gene data show CDR1 as SGDLS and CDR2 as YYNGEE. In nucleotides, the CDR3 is TGTGCCAGCAGCGTAGGAGGGAGGGGCACAGATACGCAGTATTTT. This sequence encodes CASSVGGRGTDTQYF.

The J gene is TRBJ1-2, the V gene TRBV28, with 7 bases identical to TRBD1. The CDR3 contains 13 residues. Germline loops: CDR1 MDHEN, CDR2 SYDVKM. The ends lost 5 bases at V and 8 bases at J; junction bases unmatched: 8. CDR3 sequence (DNA): TGTGCCAGCAGTCCAACGGGACAGTCGGGCTACACCTTC. Amino acid sequence: CASSPTGQSGYTF.

This clone was observed a single time. The V gene is TRBV4-1, the J gene TRBJ2-1, with 9 bases identical to TRBD1. CDR1 MGHRA and CDR2 YSYEKL come from the germline V gene. V trimming: 4 bases; J trimming: 6 bases; junction bases outside the gene matches: 13. The CDR3 is 17 amino acids. The CDR3: CASSRLDGTGSFNEQFF. CDR3 coding DNA: TGCGCCAGCAGCCGCCTGGATGGGACAGGGTCTTTCAATGAGCAGTTCTTC.

This chain links TRBV5-1 with TRBJ1-1; 10 bases match TRBD1. V dropped 4 bases and J dropped 5; count of bases not matched to a gene: 5. There are 14 residues in the CDR3. Germline values: CDR1 SGHRS, CDR2 YFSETQ. This CDR3 is CASSMTGGVTEAFF. CDR3 sequence (DNA): TGCGCCAGCAGCATGACAGGGGGCGTGACTGAAGCTTTCTTT.

J is TRBJ2-7 and V is TRBV5-4, with TRBD1 matching over 9 bases. The V gene end was trimmed by 4 bases and the J gene end by 2 bases; junction bases not matched to a gene: 7. Germline V gene data show CDR1 as SGHNT and CDR2 as YYREEE (reference sequence). This CDR3 has 15 amino acids. The CDR3 protein is CASSPWDRETYEQYF. The CDR3 nucleotides are TGTGCCAGCAGCCCTTGGGACAGGGAGACCTACGAGCAGTACTTC.

The J gene is TRBJ1-4, the V gene TRBV6-5; D might be TRBD1 (5 bases). The CDR3 covers 14 residues. Germline CDR1 reads MNHEY; CDR2 reads SVGAGI. The V gene lost 5 bases and the J gene lost 8 bases, with 15 bases spanning the gap. The DNA for the CDR3 is TGTGCCAGCAGTCCCCGGGGGACCTCGGAAAAACTGTTTTTT. This encodes CASSPRGTSEKLFF.

The V gene is TRBV4-3, the J gene TRBJ2-5, with TRBD2 matching over 10 bases. From germline, CDR1 is LGHNA and CDR2 YSLEER. This CDR3 has 18 amino acids. The J segment lost 2 bases and the V segment lost 0 bases, leaving 9 bases of the junction unmatched. The CDR3 nucleotides are TGCGCCAGCAGCCAAGATCTAGGACTAGCGGTAGGGCAAGAGACCCAGTACTTC. It codes for CASSQDLGLAVGQETQYF.